This TCR beta chain was identified in a study of T cell responses to AZD1222 COVID-19 vaccine. Study-level results: The study found vaccine-associated CD4 TCRs spanning spike, dominant at 160-218 and 743-854. Donors in the cohort were predominantly white British and more often female, and clonal diversity was possibly underestimated.

Here immunoSEQ multiplex PCR was the method, and the copy in TCRdb shows in-frame clones only, minus some. The data show 200,000 or so clones, about 94% seen once. In the case of this clone: The antigen remains undetermined.

This specimen was peripheral blood, taken on day 0 of AZD1222 vaccination. This TCR was recovered from an adult in good health.

The CDR3 protein is CAGGGQGAAYEQYF. DNA of the CDR3: TGCGCCGGCGGGGGTCAGGGGGCCGCCTACGAGCAGTACTTC. This chain links TRBV10-2 with TRBJ2-7, with D maybe TRBD1 (8 bases). The V end lost 11 bases, the J end lost 2 bases, and 19 bases lay between the germline ends. Germline assignment: CDR1 WSHSY and CDR2 SAAADI. CDR3 length: 14 amino acids.